Listed below are T cell receptor beta chains from one sample, sequenced in a study of cytomegalovirus exposure and HLA in healthy donors. Data came from immunoSEQ multiplex PCR; TCRdb stores just in-frame clones and leaves some out. The table records over 150,000 clones, approximately 80% of them present only once. Sequenced: PBMCs. These receptors were taken from a man aged 25-45 years in good health and CMV-seronegative. Both conserved end residues are part of each CDR3. The order of the fields is clone size, V gene, J gene, D gene, CDR3 protein, CDR3 DNA. A D gene is named only where the DNA matches it firmly. Clone size is shown for a subset of rows, as once, few, many or a class of expanded clone.

clone size: few; V gene: TRBV11-2; J gene: TRBJ1-3; D gene: TRBD1; CDR3 protein: CASSPLTGISGNTIYF; CDR3 DNA: TGTGCCAGCAGCCCTCTGACAGGGATATCTGGAAACACCATATATTTT
clone size: NA; V gene: TRBV15; J gene: TRBJ2-7; D gene: TRBD2; CDR3 protein: CATSREATSGHYEQYF; CDR3 DNA: TGTGCCACCAGCAGAGAGGCGACTAGCGGTCACTACGAGCAGTACTTC
clone size: NA; V gene: TRBV15; J gene: TRBJ2-1; D gene: NA; CDR3 protein: CATSRRAGEDEQFF; CDR3 DNA: TGTGCCACCAGCAGGCGGGCCGGTGAGGATGAGCAGTTCTTC
clone size: NA; V gene: TRBV5-6; J gene: TRBJ2-7; D gene: NA; CDR3 protein: CASRSWRDRYEQYF; CDR3 DNA: TGTGCCAGCAGATCATGGCGGGACCGCTACGAGCAGTACTTC
clone size: NA; V gene: TRBV4-3; J gene: TRBJ2-7; D gene: TRBD2; CDR3 protein: CASSPSGLAGWEQYF; CDR3 DNA: TGCGCCAGCAGCCCTTCCGGACTAGCGGGGTGGGAGCAGTACTTC
clone size: NA; V gene: TRBV28; J gene: TRBJ2-7; D gene: TRBD2; CDR3 protein: CASSETSGSGYEQYF; CDR3 DNA: TGTGCCAGCAGTGAAACTAGCGGGAGCGGGTACGAGCAGTACTTC
clone size: NA; V gene: TRBV25-1; J gene: TRBJ2-5; D gene: NA; CDR3 protein: CASSSTEETQYF; CDR3 DNA: TGTGCCAGCAGCTCTACCGAAGAGACCCAGTACTTC
clone size: NA; V gene: TRBV28; J gene: TRBJ2-3; D gene: TRBD2; CDR3 protein: CASSLLAGPARSTDTQYF; CDR3 DNA: TGTGCCAGCAGTCTACTAGCGGGGCCCGCTAGGAGCACAGATACGCAGTATTTT
clone size: NA; V gene: TRBV6-5; J gene: TRBJ2-1; D gene: TRBD2; CDR3 protein: CASSKYGTTYNEQFF; CDR3 DNA: TGTGCCAGCAGCAAATACGGGACTACTTACAATGAGCAGTTCTTC
clone size: NA; V gene: TRBV19; J gene: TRBJ2-2; D gene: NA; CDR3 protein: CASMGRGDWTGELFF; CDR3 DNA: TGTGCCAGTATGGGTAGGGGTGATTGGACCGGGGAGCTGTTTTTT
clone size: few; V gene: TRBV28; J gene: TRBJ2-7; D gene: TRBD1; CDR3 protein: CASSLYRGYFYEQYF; CDR3 DNA: TGTGCCAGCAGTTTATACAGGGGATATTTCTACGAGCAGTACTTC